The 30 T cell receptor beta chains reported below all come from one sample, sequenced in a study of blood T cells in healthy people across ages. A sample-barcoded 5' primer and a J-beta primer mix were used in a second PCR of roughly 7 to 11 cycles. TCRdb re-analysed the 5' RACE reads in MiXCR, keeping a single row per CDR3 protein. The sample holds about 1.6 million distinct CDR3 sequences, approximately 32% seen once. Material for sequencing was blood. The receptors stem from a woman in her thirties in good health.

This clonotype has only a few counts. V usage is TRBV6-6 and J usage is TRBJ2-4; a weak D match, TRBD1 (6 bases). This CDR3 is 13 amino acids long. V was cut by 7 bases and J by 7 bases, with 14 bases left in between. CDR1 MNHNY and CDR2 SVGAGI come from the germline V gene (reference sequence). CDR3 bases: TGTGCCAGCACCCCACAGGGTCTCAACATTCAGTACTTC. It is translated as CASTPQGLNIQYF.

This clonotype was seen a few times. The chain links TRBV28 to TRBJ2-7; D gene uncertain. The length of the CDR3 is 10 residues. The V gene's germline CDR1 is MDHEN and CDR2 SYDVKM. The V gene lost 6 bases and the J gene lost 6 bases, with 6 bases spanning the gap. Here the CDR3 reads CASRRGEQYF. The CDR3 coding sequence is TGTGCCAGCAGAAGAGGCGAGCAGTACTTC. The full variable domain, in which reference TRBV28 and TRBJ2-7 provide the parts outside the CDR3, is DVKVTQSSRYLVKRTGEKVFLECVQDMDHENMFWYRQDPGLGLRLIYFSYDVKMKEKGDIPEGYSVSREKKERFSLILESASTNQTSMYLCASRRGEQYFGPGTRLTVT.

This clonotype has a handful of counts. The chain is built from TRBV5-1 and TRBJ1-2; D is uncertain. Trimming shortened V by 0 bases and J by 4 bases, and 16 bases separated the two germline ends. This CDR3 spans 16 amino acids. The germline V gene encodes CDR1 SGHRS and CDR2 YFSETQ. CDR3 coding DNA: TGCGCCAGCAGCTTGGGCCGGGAACCCTCCAGCTATGGCTACACCTTC. It codes for CASSLGREPSSYGYTF.

In its sample, this clonotype was seen a few times. This chain connects TRBV5-1 to TRBJ1-6; a possible D gene is TRBD1 (6 bases). Germline V gives CDR1 SGHRS, CDR2 YFSETQ. The CDR3 covers 14 residues. The germline V and J ends were trimmed by 4 bases and 6 bases, with 11 bases remaining between them. As DNA, the CDR3 is TGCGCCAGCAGCCCCGGGGGGGCTAATTCACCCCTCCACTTT. Amino acid sequence: CASSPGGANSPLHF. Variable domain in full (rest from reference TRBV5-1 and TRBJ1-6): KAGVTQTPRYLIKTRGQQVTLSCSPISGHRSVSWYQQTPGQGLQFLFEYFSETQRNKGNFPGRFSGRQFSNSRSEMNVSTLELGDSALYLCASSPGGANSPLHFGNGTRLTVT.

The chain recombines TRBV12-3 or TRBV12-4 with TRBJ1-4, with 8 bases identical to TRBD1. Trimming took 3 bases from V and 2 from J; bases not matched to a gene: 5. The CDR3 loop spans 16 amino acids. The CDR3 nucleotides read TGTGCCAGCAGTTTCAGGACAGGGAGGACTAATGAAAAACTGTTTTTT. It specifies CASSFRTGRTNEKLFF.

The CDR3 is CAMGEGSLNDGYTF. The CDR3, as DNA: TGTGCCATGGGCGAGGGGTCCTTGAACGATGGCTACACCTTC. V is TRBV10-3 and J is TRBJ1-2; D may be TRBD1 (5 bases). The V and J ends lost 9 bases and 6 bases respectively, with 20 bases between them. The CDR3 runs to 14 residues. Looked up from germline, CDR1 is ENHRY and CDR2 is SYGVKD.

V usage is TRBV20-1 and J usage is TRBJ1-5; a possible D gene is TRBD1 (6 bases). V was clipped by 6 bases and J by 6 bases, with 18 bases between them. The length of the CDR3 is 14 residues. Germline CDR1 DFQATT, CDR2 SNEGSKA (reference sequence). The CDR3 DNA reads TGCAGTGCGGGGAGCCACAGGGTAGGTCAGCCCCAGCATTTT. Its protein is CSAGSHRVGQPQHF.

V is TRBV27 and J is TRBJ2-7; 10 nucleotides align to TRBD1. The J segment lost 2 bases and the V segment lost 0 bases, leaving 4 bases of the junction unmatched. Germline values: CDR1 MNHEY, CDR2 SMNVEV (reference sequence). This CDR3 comprises 16 residues. The CDR3 DNA is TGTGCCAGCAGTTTATCGAAGGGACAGGGGACCTACGAGCAGTACTTC. This gives the protein CASSLSKGQGTYEQYF.

The V gene is TRBV5-1, the J gene TRBJ2-3; 13 nucleotides line up with TRBD2. Trimming removed 4 bases from V and 4 bases from J; junction bases left unmatched: 9. CDR1 SGHRS and CDR2 YFSETQ come from the germline V gene. The CDR3 sequence is 17 residues long. The CDR3 sequence is CASSASVLAGGPDTQYF. CDR3 sequence (DNA): TGCGCCAGCAGCGCGTCAGTACTAGCGGGGGGGCCAGATACGCAGTATTTT.

V usage is TRBV3-1 and J usage is TRBJ1-2, with TRBD1 matching over 7 bases. Germline CDR1 is LGHDT and CDR2 is YNNKEL (reference sequence). With 1 base clipped from V and 2 bases from J, the junction kept 10 bases outside the gene matches. The CDR3 has 17 amino acids. The CDR3 DNA follows: TGTGCCAGCAGCCAAGCTCGAGTGGACAGGCCGAACTATGGCTACACCTTC. Translated, it gives CASSQARVDRPNYGYTF.

CDR3 nucleotides: TGTGCCAGCAGCTTAGAGGCTAGCGGGAATTTGGATGAGCAGTTCTTC. This codes for CASSLEASGNLDEQFF. This sequence joins TRBV7-9 and TRBJ2-1, with 9 bases aligning to TRBD2. CDR1 is SEHNR and CDR2 is FQNEAQ in the germline V gene (reference sequence). The CDR3 is made up of 16 amino acids. V lost 1 base to trimming and J lost 8 bases; unmatched junction nucleotides: 9.

The chain links TRBV6-5 to TRBJ2-3, with D perhaps assigned TRBD1 or TRBD2 (5 bases each). Per germline, CDR1 MNHEY and CDR2 SVGAGI. The CDR3 extends over 13 amino acids. With 4 bases removed from V and 6 bases from J, the gap between germline ends came to 11 bases. CDR3 residues: CASSWGPVDTQYF. In nucleotides, the CDR3 is TGTGCCAGCAGTTGGGGACCGGTGGATACGCAGTATTTT.

This clonotype has a handful of counts. This rearrangement joins TRBV12-5 to TRBJ1-1; no definite D call. The germline V gene has CDR1 LGHNT and CDR2 FRNRAP. The CDR3 has 11 residues. Trimming stripped 2 bases from V and 8 bases from J, with 6 bases between. For the CDR3, the DNA is TGTGCTAGTGGTTTGTCAGAAGAAGCTTTCTTT. It is translated as CASGLSEEAFF.

The rearrangement links TRBV6-6 to TRBJ2-3; 7 nucleotides match TRBD1. The trim removed 6 bases at V and 2 bases at J, leaving 8 bases unmatched. Germline assignment: CDR1 MNHNY and CDR2 SVGAGI (reference sequence). The CDR3 spans 15 residues. CDR3 bases: TGTGCCAGCAGGAGAGGGGACAGTTCCACAGATACGCAGTATTTT. It yields the protein CASRRGDSSTDTQYF.

This rearrangement joins TRBV28 to TRBJ1-2; D call uncertain. Trimming took off 6 bases at V and 5 bases at J, with 10 bases between the two ends. Looked up from germline, CDR1 is MDHEN and CDR2 is SYDVKM. The length of the CDR3 is 12 residues. The CDR3 is CASRSDYYGYTF. The CDR3 nucleotides are TGTGCCAGCAGATCGGACTATTATGGCTACACCTTC.

Comments on this clonotype: It may be a read error: a sequence one base away is much more abundant. The J gene is TRBJ2-5, the V gene TRBV7-3; tentatively, D is TRBD1 or TRBD2 (6 bases each). CDR1 is SGHTA and CDR2 is FQGTGA in the germline V gene. V was clipped by 5 bases and J by 9 bases, with 22 bases between them. The CDR3 has 15 residues. CDR3 protein: CASSLRGRPGEAQYF. The DNA for the CDR3 is TGTGCCAGCAGCCTCAGGGGCCGCCCGGGGGAGGCCCAGTACTTC.

This clonotype was detected only a few times. This rearrangement joins TRBV7-9 to TRBJ2-3, with D possibly TRBD2 on 5 matching bases. The CDR3 has 12 amino acids. Germline loops: CDR1 SEHNR, CDR2 FQNEAQ (reference sequence). Trimming took off 5 bases at V and 9 bases at J, with 12 bases between the two ends. The DNA for the CDR3 is TGTGCCAGCAGCCACGAGGGCCTAACGCAGTATTTT. This translates into CASSHEGLTQYF.

The chain combines TRBV6-1 with TRBJ2-1; TRBD2 aligns across 12 bases. This CDR3 is 14 amino acids long. Germline V gene sequence: CDR1 MNHNS, CDR2 SASEGT. V shed 3 bases and J 14 bases; nucleotides not matched to a gene: 8. In DNA, the CDR3 is TGTGCCAGCAGTGACTTACTAGCGGGAGGCGCCGAGTTCTTC. Translating gives CASSDLLAGGAEFF.

This clonotype was recorded many times. This chain uses TRBV29-1 with TRBJ1-2; 9 bases are shared with TRBD1. The CDR3 extends over 14 amino acids. Trimming cost V 3 bases and J 1 base; bases outside gene matches: 3. Germline V gives CDR1 SQVTM, CDR2 ANQGSEA. As DNA, the CDR3 is TGCAGCGTTGACCGACAGGGGGGTAACTATGGCTACACCTTC. Amino acid sequence: CSVDRQGGNYGYTF.

This clonotype has just a few counts. The chain uses TRBV7-9 and TRBJ2-5; D possibly corresponds to TRBD1 (6 bases). Germline V gene data show CDR1 as SEHNR and CDR2 as FQNEAQ (reference sequence). The CDR3 totals 16 residues. The V end lost 1 base, the J end lost 5 bases, and 17 bases lay between the germline ends. The CDR3 DNA is TGTGCCAGCAGCTTAGTAAAGAGACAGGCCTCGGAGACCCAGTACTTC. Translated, it gives CASSLVKRQASETQYF.

On this clonotype itself: The germline gene is not matched at one end of the junction; a read error may be the cause. This sequence joins TRBV5-1 and TRBJ2-7; TRBD2 agrees at 16 bases. CDR1 is SGHRS, CDR2 YFSETQ, per germline. This CDR3 has 19 amino acids. The CDR3 loop reads CAGSLKDPGLAGGPYEQYF. The DNA of the CDR3 is TGCGCCGGCAGCTTAAAAGATCCGGGACTAGCGGGAGGGCCATACGAGCAGTACTTC.

This clonotype appeared many times. The genes are TRBV6-1 and TRBJ2-5, with D possibly being TRBD1 (6 bases). CDR1 and CDR2 from the germline V gene are MNHNS and SASEGT. The ends were cut back, 2 bases at V and 8 bases at J, with 15 bases in the middle. The CDR3 is made up of 14 amino acids. The CDR3 reads CASSELGAQETQYF. The CDR3 DNA reads as TGTGCCAGCAGTGAATTGGGGGCTCAGGAAACCCAGTACTTC.

The V and J genes are TRBV2 and TRBJ2-7, with a weak D call TRBD2 (6 bases). Trimming pared 5 bases from V and 2 bases from J, leaving 19 bases between. This CDR3 has 16 residues. Germline-derived CDR1 and CDR2 are SNHLY and FYNNEI. CDR3 sequence: CASSPWGVASTYEQYF. The CDR3 DNA sequence: TGTGCCAGCAGTCCTTGGGGGGTAGCGTCTACCTACGAGCAGTACTTC.

The V and J genes are TRBV28 and TRBJ2-5, with unresolved D. Trimming cost V 3 bases and J 12 bases, with 11 bases left between them. The length of the CDR3 is 11 residues. Germline V gene lookup returns CDR1 MDHEN and CDR2 SYDVKM. In DNA, the CDR3 is TGTGCCAGCAGTTTTGAACAAGTGGAGTACTTC. Translation: CASSFEQVEYF.

This clonotype was detected only a few times. The chain is built from TRBV4-1 and TRBJ2-7; TRBD2 matches 8 bases. This CDR3 comprises 17 residues. The germline V gene encodes CDR1 MGHRA and CDR2 YSYEKL. V trimming: 0 bases; J trimming: 4 bases; junction bases outside the gene matches: 11. CDR3 sequence reads: CASSQDRAAGVWYEQYF. The DNA for the CDR3 is TGCGCCAGCAGCCAAGATCGGGCAGCGGGAGTGTGGTACGAGCAGTACTTC.

This clonotype was seen many times. The DNA for the CDR3 is TGCGCCAGCAGCCGTAGCGGCTCCTACGAGCAGTACTTC. Translating it yields CASSRSGSYEQYF. The rearrangement joins TRBV5-1 to TRBJ2-7; TRBD2 might be the D (6 bases). Germline loops: CDR1 SGHRS, CDR2 YFSETQ. V lost 4 bases and J lost 0, with 8 bases in between. This CDR3 comprises 13 residues.

The count of this clonotype is one. This may arise from a read error, as a much more abundant clone is one base away. This rearrangement joins TRBV15 to TRBJ2-7, with D possibly being TRBD1 or TRBD2 (6 bases each). Germline CDR1 is LNHNV and CDR2 is YYDKDF (reference sequence). This CDR3 contains 14 residues. The DNA of the CDR3 is TGTGCCACCAGCAATCTCCGGGGGCCCTACGAGCAGTGCTTC. Residues: CATSNLRGPYEQCF. The entire variable domain, with the rest obtained from reference TRBV15 and TRBJ2-7, is as follows: DAMVIQNPRYQVTQFGKPVTLSCSQTLNHNVMYWYQQKSSQAPKLLFHYYDKDFNNEADTPDNFQSRRPNTSFCFLDIRSPGLGDTAMYLCATSNLRGPYEQCFGPGTRLTVT.

The genes are TRBV28 and TRBJ2-7; either TRBD1 or TRBD2 may supply D (5 bases each). Germline values: CDR1 MDHEN, CDR2 SYDVKM. Between the trimmed V and J ends, which lost 9 bases and 0 bases, there was a span of 21 bases. The CDR3 extends over 16 amino acids. The CDR3 DNA reads TGTGCCAGTAACCCTACGGGGCGGTTTTCCTCCTACGAGCAGTACTTC. It translates to CASNPTGRFSSYEQYF.

This clonotype appeared a few times. The V gene is TRBV18, the J gene TRBJ2-5; D is uncertain. The CDR3 length is 14 residues. The V and J ends lost 3 bases and 1 base respectively, with 9 bases between them. CDR1 and CDR2 from the germline V gene are KGHSH and LQKENI. CDR3 DNA sequence: TGTGCCAGCTCACCCTCTCGCCTCCAAGAGACCCAGTACTTC. Its translation is CASSPSRLQETQYF.

CDR3: CAISRSGLITDTQYF. In DNA, the CDR3 is TGTGCCATCAGTAGAAGTGGCCTTATCACAGATACGCAGTATTTT. The genes are TRBV10-3 and TRBJ2-3, with D unresolved. Deletions cut 5 bases from V and 2 bases from J, with 14 bases between. This CDR3 has 15 residues. The germline V gene encodes CDR1 ENHRY and CDR2 SYGVKD.